Listed below are T cell receptor beta chains from one sample, sequenced in a study of cytomegalovirus exposure and HLA in healthy donors. Sequenced by immunoSEQ multiplex PCR; TCRdb stores in-frame clones only, minus some. The sample includes more than 110,000 clones, approximately 80% seen only once; the top ten take approximately 3.8%. Sequencing was done on a sample of PBMCs. These receptors all stem from a male donor in good health and CMV-seronegative. Both conserved end residues are part of each CDR3. The D gene is left open where the match is weak. The size field is filled for only some rows; it gives once, few, many or a size class.

J gene | clone size | V gene | D gene | CDR3 protein | CDR3 DNA
TRBJ2-1 | once | TRBV7-8 | - | CASSLAREQFF | TGTGCCAGCAGCTTAGCCCGGGAGCAGTTCTTC
TRBJ2-1 | once | TRBV5-1 | TRBD1 | CASSLEGQDYNEQFF | TGCGCCAGCAGCTTGGAAGGACAGGATTACAATGAGCAGTTCTTC
TRBJ2-7 | - | TRBV6-1 | - | CASKPGRGIYEQYF | TGTGCCAGTAAGCCCGGACGGGGGATCTACGAGCAGTACTTC
TRBJ1-1 | - | TRBV7-8 | - | CASSFPGGAEAFF | TGTGCCAGCAGCTTCCCGGGAGGGGCTGAAGCTTTCTTT
TRBJ1-3 | - | TRBV5-5 | - | CASSHQDTGNTIYF | TGTGCCAGCAGCCACCAAGACACTGGAAACACCATATATTTT
TRBJ2-7 | - | TRBV7-9 | TRBD1 | CASSLQGASEQYF | TGTGCCAGCAGCTTACAGGGGGCGAGCGAGCAGTACTTC
TRBJ2-7 | - | TRBV27 | TRBD1 | CASSRQGSYEQYF | TGTGCCAGCAGTCGACAGGGTTCCTACGAGCAGTACTTC
TRBJ2-1 | - | TRBV7-3 | TRBD2 | CASSSLAGYNEQFF | TGTGCCAGCAGCTCACTAGCGGGATACAATGAGCAGTTCTTC
TRBJ2-2 | - | TRBV18 | TRBD2 | CASSPTGTSDKELFF | TGTGCCAGCTCACCAACCGGGACTAGCGATAAGGAGCTGTTTTTT
TRBJ2-1 | - | TRBV5-1 | TRBD2 | CASSPRSGGRARNEQFF | TGCGCCAGCAGCCCCCGAAGCGGCGGGAGGGCCAGGAATGAGCAGTTCTTC
TRBJ1-2 | once | TRBV10-1 | - | CASRGEANYGYTF | TGCGCCAGCCGGGGAGAGGCTAACTATGGCTACACCTTC
TRBJ2-3 | - | TRBV9 | - | CASSPPEGFTDTQYF | TGTGCCAGCAGCCCCCCCGAGGGTTTCACAGATACGCAGTATTTT
TRBJ1-2 | - | TRBV27 | TRBD1 | CASSGTGPNYGYTF | TGTGCCAGCAGTGGGACAGGGCCTAACTATGGCTACACCTTC
TRBJ1-5 | - | TRBV29-1 | - | CSAGGSNQPQHF | TGCAGCGCCGGAGGATCCAATCAGCCCCAGCATTTT
TRBJ2-1 | - | TRBV6-1 | TRBD1 | CASSHDRGRNNEQFF | TGTGCCAGCAGTCACGACAGGGGCCGTAACAATGAGCAGTTCTTC
TRBJ2-1 | - | TRBV5-1 | TRBD2 | CASSPRTSGNSYNEQFF | TGCGCCAGCAGCCCGAGGACTAGCGGTAACTCCTACAATGAGCAGTTCTTC
TRBJ1-2 | - | TRBV5-6 | - | CASSFRVLVHGYTF | TGTGCCAGCAGCTTCAGGGTTCTAGTACATGGCTACACCTTC
TRBJ2-3 | - | TRBV9 | TRBD2 | CASSVALWSSGSTDTQYF | TGTGCCAGCAGCGTAGCTTTGTGGTCTAGCGGAAGCACAGATACGCAGTATTTT
TRBJ2-3 | few | TRBV7-2 | TRBD2 | CASSSSGSGSTDTQYF | TGTGCCAGCAGCTCCTCGGGGAGCGGGAGTACAGATACGCAGTATTTT
TRBJ2-1 | few | TRBV11-2 | TRBD2 | CASSLGLLAGESYNEQFF | TGTGCCAGCAGCTTAGGGCTCCTAGCGGGAGAGAGCTACAATGAGCAGTTCTTC
TRBJ1-2 | - | TRBV2 | TRBD1 | CASSAPRTGTGGYTF | TGTGCCAGCAGTGCACCTCGGACAGGGACGGGGGGCTACACCTTC